What follows are 21 T cell receptor beta chains derived from one specimen sequenced in a study of beta chain features in type 1 diabetes. The sequenced template was cDNA made from the entire isolated RNA. Using immunoSEQ multiplex PCR, the repertoire was profiled, and TCRdb retains in-frame clones only, with some absent. Of approximately 110,000 clones in the sample, roughly 40% were seen once. Sequenced: stem cell memory CD4+ T cells from blood. Receptors were obtained from a woman between 18 and 30 years old in good health.

This chain uses TRBV6-7 with TRBJ2-2; D is perhaps TRBD2 (6 bases). TRBV6-7 is classed as an ORF, of uncertain function. The CDR3 is 16 amino acids. V shed 3 bases and J shed 3 bases, with 14 bases lying between them. The CDR3 region is CASSYPRLAYTGELFF. CDR3 bases: TGTGCCAGCAGTTATCCGCGGCTAGCGTACACCGGGGAGCTGTTTTTT.

The J gene is TRBJ2-5, the V gene TRBV4-2; 11 bases are shared with TRBD1. Gene TRBJ2-7 matches the end of the DNA better, so the J call may be wrong. CDR3 length: 16 amino acids. Germline-derived CDR1 and CDR2 are LGHNA and YNFKEQ. The CDR3 region is CASSQAGTGGTYEQYF. CDR3 DNA sequence: TGTGCCAGCAGCCAAGCCGGGACAGGGGGGACCTACGAGCAGTACTTC.

The rearrangement links TRBV10-3 to TRBJ1-1; D is ambiguous. Germline assignment: CDR1 ENHRY and CDR2 SYGVKD. V was shortened by 3 bases and J by 2 bases, with 10 bases between the two germline ends. The CDR3 consists of 14 residues. As DNA, the CDR3 is TGTGCCATCAGTGATGAGACACTCAACACTGAAGCTTTCTTT. Translation: CAISDETLNTEAFF.

This clone was seen only a few times. The chain recombines TRBV6-1 with TRBJ1-5; no definite D call. The CDR3 consists of 15 residues. The V gene lost 6 bases and the J gene lost 2 bases, with 14 bases spanning the gap. CDR1 is MNHNS, CDR2 SASEGT, per germline. CDR3 sequence: CASRSGQRGNQPQHF. The CDR3 DNA reads as TGTGCCAGCAGATCGGGTCAGCGGGGCAATCAGCCCCAGCATTTT.

In its sample, this clone was seen a few times. The chain couples TRBV18 to TRBJ2-7; TRBD1 might be the D (5 bases). This CDR3 contains 13 residues. The V end was cut by 3 bases, the J end by 4 bases, with 10 bases between. In germline, CDR1 is KGHSH, CDR2 LQKENI. CDR3 in amino acids: CASSPGHDYEQYF. In DNA form, the CDR3 reads TGTGCCAGCTCACCGGGGCACGATTACGAGCAGTACTTC.

This clone has just a few counts. This rearrangement joins TRBV28 to TRBJ2-7; TRBD2 matches 13 bases. Looked up from germline, CDR1 is MDHEN and CDR2 is SYDVKM. This CDR3 has 17 residues. Trimming took 4 bases from V and 4 from J; bases not matched to a gene: 10. The CDR3 DNA reads TGTGCCAGCAGTTCCTCAAGGACTAGCGGGAGCTTTTACGAGCAGTACTTC. It codes for CASSSSRTSGSFYEQYF.

The chain couples TRBV18 to TRBJ2-5; tentative D call: TRBD2 (6 bases). TRBJ2-7 matches the DNA end more closely, so the J call is doubtful. CDR1 KGHSH and CDR2 LQKENI come from the germline V gene. The CDR3 contains 15 residues. CDR3 coding DNA: TGTGCCAGCTCACCAACTAGCACTCTAACCTACGAGCAGTACTTC. Its protein product is CASSPTSTLTYEQYF.

The chain carries TRBV10-3 and TRBJ2-1; 8 nucleotides match TRBD2. The germline V gene has CDR1 ENHRY and CDR2 SYGVKD. With V trimmed by 6 bases and J by 5 bases, 3 bases remained unmatched. The CDR3 totals 13 residues. In nucleotides, the CDR3 is TGTGCCATCAGCGGACTAGCCAACAATGAGCAGTTCTTC. This gives the protein CAISGLANNEQFF.

This clone has just a few counts. The chain has TRBV28 and TRBJ1-1; TRBD1 is a possible D gene (6 bases). V lost 11 bases and J 7 bases, leaving 26 bases between the germline ends. CDR3 length: 15 amino acids. Per the germline V gene, CDR1 is MDHEN and CDR2 is SYDVKM. DNA for the CDR3: TGTGCCGCCCAACCCGCCGACAGGATGGGTGGTGAAGCTTTCTTT. Translation: CAAQPADRMGGEAFF.

The CDR3 nucleotides are TGCAGCGTTGAAAGAGGGCTAGCGAGAGGGTTGAGCTCCTACAATGAGCAGTTCTTC. Its translation: CSVERGLARGLSSYNEQFF. The V gene is TRBV29-1, the J gene TRBJ2-1, with D possibly being TRBD2 (6 bases). The CDR3 spans 19 residues. V was cut by 2 bases and J by 0 bases, with 23 bases left in between. Per the germline V gene, CDR1 is SQVTM and CDR2 is ANQGSEA.

In its sample, this clone was seen a few times. The chain links TRBV28 to TRBJ2-1, with 7 bases lining up with TRBD1. J gave up 6 bases and V 7 bases, and 12 bases lay outside the gene matches. Germline loops: CDR1 MDHEN, CDR2 SYDVKM. The CDR3 is 15 amino acids. The CDR3 region is CASNPTGLGSNEQFF. CDR3 nucleotides: TGTGCCAGCAACCCGACAGGGTTGGGTAGCAATGAGCAGTTCTTC.

This clone has more than one count but fewer than ten. J is TRBJ1-1 and V is TRBV7-9; D is uncertain. The CDR3 contains 15 residues. Germline V lookup: CDR1 SEHNR, CDR2 FQNEAQ (reference sequence). V was shortened by 2 bases and J by 5 bases, with 15 bases between the two germline ends. The CDR3 DNA reads TGTGCCAGCAGCTTAAGTCCAACCGGCGGGACTGAAGCTTTCTTT. It yields the protein CASSLSPTGGTEAFF.

V gene TRBV11-2 combines with J gene TRBJ2-7, with 7 bases lining up with TRBD2. CDR3 length: 15 amino acids. The trim removed 4 bases at V and 4 bases at J, leaving 10 bases unmatched. Germline CDR1 reads SGHAT; CDR2 reads FQNNGV. CDR3 DNA sequence: TGTGCCAGCAGCTCTCTAGCGGAAGCCCTGTACGAGCAGTACTTC. Its translation is CASSSLAEALYEQYF.

The gene calls are TRBV4-2 and TRBJ2-7; the D is unclear. V was shortened by 5 bases and J by 2 bases, with 13 bases between the two germline ends. The CDR3 is 14 residues long. The germline gives CDR1 LGHNA, CDR2 YNFKEQ. The CDR3 protein is CASSSPTYPYEQYF. CDR3 DNA: TGTGCCAGCAGCTCCCCTACGTATCCCTACGAGCAGTACTTC.

The gene calls are TRBV18 and TRBJ2-1; TRBD2 matches 10 bases. CDR3 length: 14 residues. Germline CDR1 and CDR2: KGHSH and LQKENI. Losses at the gene ends were 3 bases for V and 7 bases for J; bases not matched to a gene: 3. The CDR3 nucleotides read TGTGCCAGCTCACCCCTAGCGGGGGTAAATGAGCAGTTCTTC. Translation: CASSPLAGVNEQFF.

The V gene is TRBV5-5, the J gene TRBJ2-5, with D tentatively TRBD1 (6 bases). The CDR3 is 16 residues long. With 2 bases removed from V and 5 bases from J, the gap between germline ends came to 19 bases. Germline values: CDR1 SGHKS, CDR2 YYEKEE (reference sequence). The chain's CDR3 is CASSFLGGLHGETQYF. CDR3 DNA sequence: TGTGCCAGCAGCTTTCTAGGGGGTCTTCACGGGGAGACCCAGTACTTC.

The chain combines TRBV4-3 with TRBJ2-1, with 11 positions matching TRBD2. The V gene end was trimmed by 4 bases and the J gene end by 9 bases; junction bases not matched to a gene: 8. Per germline, CDR1 LGHNA and CDR2 YSLEER. The CDR3 totals 15 residues. The CDR3 loop is CASSPTSGIRPEQFF. The DNA for the CDR3 is TGCGCCAGCAGCCCGACTAGCGGGATTCGTCCTGAGCAGTTCTTC.

V usage is TRBV7-2 and J usage is TRBJ2-7; TRBD2 aligns across 12 bases. Germline V gives CDR1 SGHTA, CDR2 FQGNSA. Germline trimming cut 5 bases from V and 4 bases from J; bases unmatched to any gene: 12. This CDR3 region has 17 residues. CDR3 nucleotide sequence: TGTGCCAGCAGCCTTCCGCTAGTGGGACTAGCGGGTTACGAGCAGTACTTC. Encoded protein: CASSLPLVGLAGYEQYF.

V gene TRBV7-2 combines with J gene TRBJ2-7; tentatively, D is TRBD1 (5 bases). V was pared by 1 base and J by 0 bases, with 7 bases between. The CDR3 covers 14 residues. Germline V lookup: CDR1 SGHTA, CDR2 FQGNSA. This chain's CDR3 is CASSLGRDSYEQYF. CDR3 DNA sequence: TGTGCCAGCAGCTTAGGCAGGGACTCCTACGAGCAGTACTTC.

This chain connects TRBV7-2 to TRBJ1-1; a possible D gene is TRBD1 (6 bases). Germline V gene lookup returns CDR1 SGHTA and CDR2 FQGNSA. Between the trimmed V and J ends, which lost 3 bases and 0 bases, there was a span of 11 bases. The CDR3 runs 15 residues. The CDR3 loop is CASSFLQGLNTEAFF. CDR3 in DNA: TGTGCCAGCAGCTTCCTACAGGGCTTGAACACTGAAGCTTTCTTT.

This chain connects TRBV12-5 to TRBJ1-2; 9 bases agree with TRBD1. V was clipped by 5 bases and J by 5 bases; unmatched bases: 9. Germline V gene lookup returns CDR1 LGHNT and CDR2 FRNRAP. The CDR3 contains 15 residues. The CDR3 DNA reads as TGTGCTAGTGGTCCAGGCCCACAGGGGGCTTATGGCTACACCTTC. It is translated as CASGPGPQGAYGYTF.